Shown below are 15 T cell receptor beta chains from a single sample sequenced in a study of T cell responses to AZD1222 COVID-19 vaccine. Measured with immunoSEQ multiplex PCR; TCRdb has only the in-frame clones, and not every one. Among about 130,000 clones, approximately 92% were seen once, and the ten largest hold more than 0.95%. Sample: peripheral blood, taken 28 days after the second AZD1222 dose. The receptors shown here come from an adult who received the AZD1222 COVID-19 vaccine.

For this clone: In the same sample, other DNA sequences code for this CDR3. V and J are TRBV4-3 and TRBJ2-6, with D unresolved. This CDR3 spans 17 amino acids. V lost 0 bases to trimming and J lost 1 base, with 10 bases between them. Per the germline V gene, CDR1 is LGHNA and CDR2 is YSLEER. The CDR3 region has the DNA TGCGCCAGCAGCCAAGATCCGGGTGAATCTGGGGCCAACGTCCTGACTTTC. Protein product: CASSQDPGESGANVLTF.

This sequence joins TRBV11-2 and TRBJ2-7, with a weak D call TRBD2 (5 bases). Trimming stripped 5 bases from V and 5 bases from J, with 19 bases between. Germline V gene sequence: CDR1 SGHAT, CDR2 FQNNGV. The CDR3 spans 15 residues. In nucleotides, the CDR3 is TGTGCCAGCAGCCAGCAGGTGATTGCGGGTCACGAGCAGTACTTC. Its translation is CASSQQVIAGHEQYF.

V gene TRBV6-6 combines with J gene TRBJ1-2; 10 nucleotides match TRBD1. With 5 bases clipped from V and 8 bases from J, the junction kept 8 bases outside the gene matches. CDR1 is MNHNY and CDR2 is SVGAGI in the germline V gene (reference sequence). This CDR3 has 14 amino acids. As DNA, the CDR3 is TGTGCCAGCAGTCACCGGGACAGGGGACGCGGCTACACCTTC. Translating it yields CASSHRDRGRGYTF.

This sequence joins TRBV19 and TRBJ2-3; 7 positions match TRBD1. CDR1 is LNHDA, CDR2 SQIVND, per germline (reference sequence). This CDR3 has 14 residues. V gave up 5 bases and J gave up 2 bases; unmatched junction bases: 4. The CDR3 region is CASSQTGITDTQYF. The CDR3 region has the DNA TGTGCCAGTAGTCAGACAGGGATCACAGATACGCAGTATTTT.

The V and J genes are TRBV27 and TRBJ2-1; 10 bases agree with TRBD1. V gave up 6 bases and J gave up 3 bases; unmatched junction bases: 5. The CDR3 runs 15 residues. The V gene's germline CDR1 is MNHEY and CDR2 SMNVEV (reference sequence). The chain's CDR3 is CASRGDRGGYNEQFF. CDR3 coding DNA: TGTGCCAGCAGGGGGGACAGGGGTGGCTACAATGAGCAGTTCTTC.

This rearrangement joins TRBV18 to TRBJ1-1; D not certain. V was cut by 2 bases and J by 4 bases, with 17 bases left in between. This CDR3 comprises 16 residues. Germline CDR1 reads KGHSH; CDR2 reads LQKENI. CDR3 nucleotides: TGTGCCAGCTCACCAGGCAGTCAAGGCTATGGCACTGAAGCTTTCTTT. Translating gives CASSPGSQGYGTEAFF.

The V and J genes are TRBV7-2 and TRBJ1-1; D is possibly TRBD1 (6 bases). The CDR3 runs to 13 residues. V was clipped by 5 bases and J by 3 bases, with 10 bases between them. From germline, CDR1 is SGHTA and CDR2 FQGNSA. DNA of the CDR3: TGTGCCAGCAGCCCTCCAGGGGACACTGAAGCTTTCTTT. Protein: CASSPPGDTEAFF.

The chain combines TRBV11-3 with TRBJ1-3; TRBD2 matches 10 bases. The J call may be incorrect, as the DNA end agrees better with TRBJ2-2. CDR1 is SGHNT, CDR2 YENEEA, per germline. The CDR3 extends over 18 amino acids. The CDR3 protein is CASSLGLAGETNTGELFF. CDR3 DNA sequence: TGTGCCAGCAGCCTGGGGCTAGCGGGAGAAACGAACACCGGGGAGCTGTTTTTT.

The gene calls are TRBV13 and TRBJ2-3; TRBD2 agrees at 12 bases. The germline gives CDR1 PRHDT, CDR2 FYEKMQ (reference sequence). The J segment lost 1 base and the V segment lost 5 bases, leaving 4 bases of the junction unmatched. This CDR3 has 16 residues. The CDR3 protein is CASSHRTSGGTDTQYF. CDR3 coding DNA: TGTGCCAGCAGCCATCGGACTAGCGGGGGCACAGATACGCAGTATTTT.

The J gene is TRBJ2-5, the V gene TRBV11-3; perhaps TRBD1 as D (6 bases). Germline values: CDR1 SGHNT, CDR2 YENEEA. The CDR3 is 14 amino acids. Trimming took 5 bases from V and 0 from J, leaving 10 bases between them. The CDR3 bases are TGTGCCAGCAGCCAGAGGGGGAACCAAGAGACCCAGTACTTC. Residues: CASSQRGNQETQYF.

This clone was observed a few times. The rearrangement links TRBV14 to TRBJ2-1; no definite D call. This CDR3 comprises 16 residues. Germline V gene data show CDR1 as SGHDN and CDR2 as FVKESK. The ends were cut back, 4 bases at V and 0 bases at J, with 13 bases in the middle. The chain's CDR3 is CASSPRLLSSYNEQFF. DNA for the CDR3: TGTGCCAGCAGCCCAAGACTGCTGAGCTCCTACAATGAGCAGTTCTTC.

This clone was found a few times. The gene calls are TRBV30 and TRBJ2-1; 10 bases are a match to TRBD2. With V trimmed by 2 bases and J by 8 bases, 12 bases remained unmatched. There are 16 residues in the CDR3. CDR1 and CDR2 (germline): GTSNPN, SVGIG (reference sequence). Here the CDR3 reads CAWSKLGSGGADEQFF. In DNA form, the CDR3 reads TGTGCCTGGAGTAAACTAGGCAGCGGGGGGGCAGATGAGCAGTTCTTC. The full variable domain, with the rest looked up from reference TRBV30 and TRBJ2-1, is SQTIHQWPATLVQPVGSPLSLECTVEGTSNPNLYWYRQAAGRGLQLLFYSVGIGQISSEVPQNLSASRPQDRQFILSSKKLLLSDSGFYLCAWSKLGSGGADEQFFGPGTRLTVL.

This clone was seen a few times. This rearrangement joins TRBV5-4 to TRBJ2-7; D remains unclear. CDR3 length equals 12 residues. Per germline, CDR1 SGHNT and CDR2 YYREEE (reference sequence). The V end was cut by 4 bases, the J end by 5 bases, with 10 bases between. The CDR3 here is CASSIRYHEQYF. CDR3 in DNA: TGTGCCAGCAGCATCAGGTACCACGAGCAGTACTTC. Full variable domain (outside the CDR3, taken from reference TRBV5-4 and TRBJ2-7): ETGVTQSPTHLIKTRGQQVTLRCSSQSGHNTVSWYQQALGQGPQFIFQYYREEENGRGNFPPRFSGLQFPNYSSELNVNALELDDSALYLCASSIRYHEQYFGPGTRLTVT.

The CDR3 here is CATSRGGRGTDTQYF. CDR3 DNA: TGTGCCACCAGCAGGGGCGGCAGGGGCACAGATACGCAGTATTTT. This chain joins TRBV15 and TRBJ2-3; the D gene is possibly TRBD1 (5 bases). Germline values: CDR1 LNHNV, CDR2 YYDKDF (reference sequence). The CDR3 consists of 15 residues. V lost 3 bases to trimming and J lost 1 base, with 11 bases between them.

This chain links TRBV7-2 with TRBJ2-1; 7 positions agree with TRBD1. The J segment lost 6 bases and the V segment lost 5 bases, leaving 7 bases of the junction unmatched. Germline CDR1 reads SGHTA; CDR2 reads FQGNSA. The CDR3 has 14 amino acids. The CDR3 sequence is CASSEQGRVNEQFF. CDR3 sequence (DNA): TGTGCCAGCAGCGAACAGGGGCGGGTCAATGAGCAGTTCTTC.